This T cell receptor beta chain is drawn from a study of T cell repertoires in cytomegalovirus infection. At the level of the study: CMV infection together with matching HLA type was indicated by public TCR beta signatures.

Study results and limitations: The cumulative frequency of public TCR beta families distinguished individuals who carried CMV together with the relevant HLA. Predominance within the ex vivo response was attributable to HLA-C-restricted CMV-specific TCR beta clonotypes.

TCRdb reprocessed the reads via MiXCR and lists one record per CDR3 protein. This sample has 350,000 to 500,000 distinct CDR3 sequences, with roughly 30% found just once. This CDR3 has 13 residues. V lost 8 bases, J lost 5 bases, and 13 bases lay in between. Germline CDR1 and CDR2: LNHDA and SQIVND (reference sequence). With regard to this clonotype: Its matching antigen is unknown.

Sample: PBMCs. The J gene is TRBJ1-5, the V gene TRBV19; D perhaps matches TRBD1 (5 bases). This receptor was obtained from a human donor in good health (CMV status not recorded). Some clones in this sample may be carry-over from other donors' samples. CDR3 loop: CASARGADQPQHF. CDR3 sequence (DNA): TGTGCCAGTGCCCGAGGGGCCGATCAGCCCCAGCATTTT.